Below, 27 T cell receptor beta chains from the same sample are listed, as sequenced in a study of T cell responses to AZD1222 COVID-19 vaccine. The repertoire was sequenced with immunoSEQ multiplex PCR; TCRdb's copy has only in-frame clones and lacks some. Among 130,000 to 150,000 clones listed, 82% were seen once. Sequenced here: peripheral blood, sampled on day 0 of MenACWY control vaccination. All receptors come from an adult in good health.

The rearrangement joins TRBV5-1 to TRBJ2-7; 8 nucleotides agree with TRBD1. CDR3 length: 14 amino acids. Unmatched junction bases numbered 8, after V lost 4 bases and J lost 5 bases. Germline assignment: CDR1 SGHRS and CDR2 YFSETQ. The CDR3 here is CASSLGQGAHEQYF. The CDR3 bases are TGCGCCAGCAGCCTAGGACAGGGAGCCCACGAGCAGTACTTC.

This clone was seen a handful of times. The chain combines TRBV7-9 with TRBJ1-1, with a tentative D call TRBD1 (5 bases). Germline assignment: CDR1 SEHNR and CDR2 FQNEAQ (reference sequence). The CDR3 is made up of 15 amino acids. The germline V and J ends were trimmed by 4 bases and 3 bases, with 15 bases remaining between them. The CDR3 coding sequence is TGTGCCAGCAGCTCCGGGAGGGGTTACGACACTGAAGCTTTCTTT. It encodes CASSSGRGYDTEAFF.

The table lists this clone with a few counts. This rearrangement joins TRBV19 to TRBJ2-3, with a possible D match to TRBD2 (6 bases). The CDR3 extends over 11 amino acids. The V end lost 7 bases, the J end lost 8 bases, and 10 bases lay between the germline ends. Germline V gene lookup returns CDR1 LNHDA and CDR2 SQIVND (reference sequence). DNA of the CDR3: TGTGCCAGTAAAGCCGGGAGTACGCAGTATTTT. Its translation is CASKAGSTQYF.

The chain carries TRBV21-1 and TRBJ1-5. TRBV21-1 is listed as a pseudogene. The CDR3 totals 17 residues. This CDR3 reads CASSKWTGNPFNQPQHF. Here the CDR3 DNA reads TGTGCCAGCAGCAAATGGACTGGGAATCCTTTTAATCAGCCCCAGCATTTT.

This chain links TRBV10-3 with TRBJ2-2; tentatively, D is TRBD1 (5 bases). The ends were cut back, 3 bases at V and 5 bases at J, with 7 bases in the middle. The length of the CDR3 is 13 residues. Germline CDR1 is ENHRY and CDR2 is SYGVKD. CDR3: CAISDQGTGELFF. CDR3 nucleotides: TGTGCCATCAGTGACCAGGGTACCGGGGAGCTGTTTTTT.

This clone occurred a few times. Other DNA sequences of this sample code for an identical CDR3. This chain joins TRBV9 and TRBJ1-2; unclear D gene. The CDR3 is made up of 13 amino acids. V was shortened by 0 bases and J by 2 bases, with 5 bases between the two germline ends. CDR1 SGDLS and CDR2 YYNGEE come from the germline V gene. The CDR3 bases are TGTGCCAGCAGCGTAGAGGGAAACTATGGCTACACCTTC. Residues: CASSVEGNYGYTF.

The V call is TRBV19, the J call TRBJ1-5, with D possibly matching TRBD1 (5 bases). This CDR3 has 16 residues. V was shortened by 4 bases and J by 1 base, with 14 bases between the two germline ends. CDR1 and CDR2 from the germline V gene are LNHDA and SQIVND (reference sequence). Here the CDR3 DNA reads TGTGCCAGTAGTAAGGGGAGGGGAAGAAGCAATCAGCCCCAGCATTTT. It is translated as CASSKGRGRSNQPQHF.

Details on this clone: Other DNA sequences from this sample encode an identical CDR3 as well. This chain links TRBV29-1 with TRBJ1-2; D is unclear. Trimming pared 3 bases from V and 3 bases from J, leaving 8 bases between. The CDR3 loop spans 12 amino acids. Germline V CDR1 and CDR2: SQVTM, ANQGSEA. CDR3 sequence: CSVEGGDYGYTF. For the CDR3, the DNA is TGCAGCGTTGAGGGTGGGGACTATGGCTACACCTTC.

V gene TRBV5-1 combines with J gene TRBJ1-6; maybe TRBD1 (5 bases). The CDR3 runs to 17 residues. Trimming removed 0 bases at V and 6 bases at J, with 16 bases between. Germline V gene data show CDR1 as SGHRS and CDR2 as YFSETQ. The CDR3, as DNA: TGCGCCAGCAGCTTGGAAGCCGGGGCTCACCTTAATTCACCCCTCCACTTT. Translated: CASSLEAGAHLNSPLHF.

The gene calls are TRBV4-2 and TRBJ1-5; D unresolved. V gave up 0 bases and J gave up 3 bases, with 12 bases separating them. This CDR3 is 16 amino acids long. Per the germline V gene, CDR1 is LGHNA and CDR2 is YNFKEQ. CDR3 DNA: TGTGCCAGCAGCCAAGAGTACTCAGGAGCCAATCAGCCCCAGCATTTT. Translated: CASSQEYSGANQPQHF.

In this sample, this clone turned up a few times. This chain joins TRBV29-1 and TRBJ1-1; perhaps TRBD1 as D (5 bases). The CDR3 covers 13 residues. Germline CDR1 reads SQVTM; CDR2 reads ANQGSEA. V was trimmed by 7 bases and J by 3 bases, leaving 15 bases between them. The CDR3 nucleotides are TGCAGCGCCCTACGGGGCCGGGACACTGAAGCTTTCTTT. Its protein product is CSALRGRDTEAFF.

The V and J genes are TRBV5-1 and TRBJ2-7; D is unclear. Germline-derived CDR1 and CDR2 are SGHRS and YFSETQ. This CDR3 is 14 amino acids long. V lost 4 bases, J lost 5 bases, and 16 bases lay in between. The CDR3 protein is CASSPGSGLDEQYF. The CDR3 DNA is TGCGCCAGCAGCCCCGGTTCCGGCCTAGACGAGCAGTACTTC.

This clone was observed a handful of times. The chain has TRBV3-1 (or the pseudogene TRBV3-2) and TRBJ1-1; perhaps TRBD1 as D (6 bases). CDR1 and CDR2 from the germline V gene are LGHDT and YNNKEL (reference sequence). The V and J ends lost 5 bases and 4 bases respectively, with 11 bases between them. The length of the CDR3 is 13 residues. CDR3 sequence: CASSSGGRTEAFF. The DNA of the CDR3 is TGTGCCAGCAGCTCGGGGGGCCGCACTGAAGCTTTCTTT.

This clone was counted only a few times. V gene TRBV29-1 combines with J gene TRBJ1-1; perhaps TRBD1 as D (5 bases). V lost 6 bases and J lost 2, with 13 bases in between. The CDR3 extends over 13 amino acids. Germline V gene sequence: CDR1 SQVTM, CDR2 ANQGSEA. The CDR3 reads CSVGAGPNTEAFF. The CDR3 region has the DNA TGCAGCGTCGGGGCCGGCCCAAACACTGAAGCTTTCTTT.

The chain couples TRBV11-2 to TRBJ1-6, with D uncertain. Germline V CDR1 and CDR2: SGHAT, FQNNGV. Trimming took 2 bases from V and 9 from J, leaving 14 bases between them. The CDR3 loop spans 15 amino acids. The CDR3 here is CASSLNRPESSPLHF. CDR3 nucleotide sequence: TGTGCCAGCAGCTTAAACCGGCCCGAGAGTTCACCCCTCCACTTT. Full variable domain (rest looked up from reference TRBV11-2 and TRBJ1-6): EAGVAQSPRYKIIEKRQSVAFWCNPISGHATLYWYQQILGQGPKLLIQFQNNGVVDDSQLPKDRFSAERLKGVDSTLKIQPAKLEDSAVYLCASSLNRPESSPLHFGNGTRLTVT.

The CDR3 DNA follows: TGTGCCAGCAGTGAGACCGGGACAGGGATATGGTCCACTGAAGCTTTCTTT. This gives the protein CASSETGTGIWSTEAFF. The chain links TRBV6-1 to TRBJ1-1; 9 bases align to TRBD1. Germline values: CDR1 MNHNS, CDR2 SASEGT. The CDR3 loop spans 17 amino acids. The V and J ends lost 3 bases and 4 bases, in that order; junction bases with no gene match: 12.

The chain recombines TRBV7-6 with TRBJ1-1; 10 nucleotides align to TRBD1. Trimming cost V 5 bases and J 4 bases; bases outside gene matches: 16. The germline CDR1 and CDR2 sequences are SGHVS and FNYEAQ. The CDR3 runs 18 residues. The CDR3 here is CASSPLLRDRGGSTEAFF. Here the CDR3 DNA reads TGTGCCAGCAGCCCACTTCTCAGGGACAGGGGCGGGAGCACTGAAGCTTTCTTT.

The CDR3 nucleotides are TGTGCCAGCAGCTTCGGGGGAGTTGGGGTTTTCTCCAAAAACATTCAGTACTTC. Translated, it gives CASSFGGVGVFSKNIQYF. The rearrangement joins TRBV7-9 to TRBJ2-4, with D possibly being TRBD2 (6 bases). This CDR3 has 18 amino acids. With 3 bases removed from V and 2 bases from J, the gap between germline ends came to 20 bases. The germline gives CDR1 SEHNR, CDR2 FQNEAQ (reference sequence).

V usage is TRBV7-9 and J usage is TRBJ2-1; 8 bases map to TRBD2. Germline CDR1 is SEHNR and CDR2 is FQNEAQ (reference sequence). J was trimmed by 0 bases and V by 1 base; bases with no gene match: 2. The CDR3 extends over 16 amino acids. The CDR3 region is CASSLGSGSSYNEQFF. For the CDR3, the DNA is TGTGCCAGCAGCTTAGGGAGCGGGAGCTCCTACAATGAGCAGTTCTTC.

The V and J genes are TRBV19 and TRBJ1-1; 8 bases are a match to TRBD1. Germline trimming cut 5 bases from V and 0 bases from J; bases unmatched to any gene: 5. CDR3 length: 15 residues. Per the germline V gene, CDR1 is LNHDA and CDR2 is SQIVND (reference sequence). The DNA of the CDR3 is TGTGCCAGTAGTCTCCAGGGGGCAGTGAACACTGAAGCTTTCTTT. Amino acids: CASSLQGAVNTEAFF. Filled out from reference TRBV19 and TRBJ1-1, the complete variable domain reads DGGITQSPKYLFRKEGQNVTLSCEQNLNHDAMYWYRQDPGQGLRLIYYSQIVNDFQKGDIAEGYSVSREKKESFPLTVTSAQKNPTAFYLCASSLQGAVNTEAFFGQGTRLTVV.

This clone was observed a few times. V gene TRBV7-2 combines with J gene TRBJ1-4; no firm D call. The V end lost 5 bases, the J end lost 0 bases, and 10 bases lay between the germline ends. The germline V gene has CDR1 SGHTA and CDR2 FQGNSA. The CDR3 spans 15 residues. The DNA for the CDR3 is TGTGCCAGCAGCCCCGGCTCCTCAACTAATGAAAAACTGTTTTTT. Translating it yields CASSPGSSTNEKLFF.

The V call is TRBV6-5, the J call TRBJ2-5; no firm D call. The CDR3 is 13 amino acids. Germline V gene lookup returns CDR1 MNHEY and CDR2 SVGAGI. With 0 bases removed from V and 5 bases from J, the gap between germline ends came to 7 bases. The CDR3 DNA follows: TGTGCCAGCAGTTACTCGAGCTCTGAGACCCAGTACTTC. This translates into CASSYSSSETQYF.

The CDR3 here is CASRVADTQYF. For the CDR3, the DNA is TGTGCCAGCAGAGTAGCAGATACGCAGTATTTT. The gene calls are TRBV6-5 and TRBJ2-3; D gene uncertain. The CDR3 has 11 residues. In germline, CDR1 is MNHEY, CDR2 SVGAGI. V was trimmed by 6 bases and J by 4 bases, leaving 5 bases between them.

This clone showed up just once. The V gene is TRBV28, the J gene TRBJ1-4; a weak D match, TRBD1 (5 bases). Germline V gene sequence: CDR1 MDHEN, CDR2 SYDVKM. Trimming removed 5 bases from V and 10 bases from J, with 20 bases in between. CDR3 length: 15 residues. The CDR3 sequence: CASSPRQPAFVKLFF. The DNA for the CDR3 is TGTGCCAGCAGTCCCCGACAGCCGGCTTTCGTAAAACTGTTTTTT.

This clone was picked up one time. This chain joins TRBV28 and TRBJ2-3; D is possibly TRBD2 (6 bases). V lost 5 bases and J lost 1, with 7 bases in between. The CDR3 totals 13 residues. Germline CDR1 reads MDHEN; CDR2 reads SYDVKM. The CDR3 reads CASSPGGTDTQYF. The CDR3 nucleotides are TGTGCCAGCAGTCCGGGGGGCACAGATACGCAGTATTTT. Full variable domain (missing parts from reference TRBV28 and TRBJ2-3): DVKVTQSSRYLVKRTGEKVFLECVQDMDHENMFWYRQDPGLGLRLIYFSYDVKMKEKGDIPEGYSVSREKKERFSLILESASTNQTSMYLCASSPGGTDTQYFGPGTRLTVL.

The CDR3 sequence is CASSFGGDPRRNTEAFF. CDR3 bases: TGTGCCAGCAGCTTTGGTGGGGATCCCCGCCGGAACACTGAAGCTTTCTTT. The chain combines TRBV5-6 with TRBJ1-1; D is uncertain. The CDR3 length is 17 residues. CDR1 is SGHDT and CDR2 is YYEEEE in the germline V gene. V shed 2 bases and J shed 1 base, with 18 bases lying between them. The full variable domain, completed using reference TRBV5-6 and TRBJ1-1, is DAGVTQSPTHLIKTRGQQVTLRCSPKSGHDTVSWYQQALGQGPQFIFQYYEEEERQRGNFPDRFSGHQFPNYSSELNVNALLLGDSALYLCASSFGGDPRRNTEAFFGQGTRLTVV.

This clone was seen a handful of times. The chain is built from TRBV24-1 and TRBJ1-2; 12 nucleotides agree with TRBD1. Germline CDR1 and CDR2: KGHDR and SFDVKD. V shed 4 bases, J shed 4 bases, and the junction held 6 bases outside the gene matches. The CDR3 spans 16 residues. CDR3 DNA: TGTGCCACCAGTGAGGGACAGGGGGCTTCCAGCTATGGCTACACCTTC. Translated: CATSEGQGASSYGYTF.